The rows below give T cell receptor beta chains drawn from one sample of a study of radiation and T cells in renal cell carcinoma. This table comes from immunoSEQ multiplex PCR, and its TCRdb copy is limited to in-frame clones, with some not included. The data show some 44,000 clones, with 80% to 85% seen just once and less than 35% held by the top ten. Sequencing used blood, obtained from a patient whose treatment included radiotherapy and nephrectomy. These receptors all come from a woman aged 70-85 years with renal cell carcinoma. Each CDR3 is given with its conserved first and last residue. Fields, in order: V gene, D gene, clone size, J gene, CDR3 DNA, CDR3 protein. The D gene is left open where the match is weak. Rows may omit the clone size; those that give it use once, few, many or a size class.

>TRBV7-2|.|.|TRBJ2-7
TGTGCCAGCAGCTTCGGGGGGCCCTACGAGCAGTACTTC
CASSFGGPYEQYF
>TRBV19|TRBD2|.|TRBJ2-5
TGTGCCAGTAGTCCCCTAGCGGGGGGAAAGACCCAGTACTTC
CASSPLAGGKTQYF
>TRBV5-6|.|.|TRBJ1-4
TGTGCCAGCAGCTCCGGGACATCTGAAAAACTGTTTTTT
CASSSGTSEKLFF
>TRBV6-5|TRBD1|.|TRBJ1-1
TGTGCCAGCAGTTACAATCGGGACAGGGTTACTGAAGCTTTCTTT
CASSYNRDRVTEAFF
>TRBV11-2|.|.|TRBJ2-5
TGTGCCAGCAGCCCGGGGTTCCAAGAGACCCAGTACTTC
CASSPGFQETQYF
>TRBV2|.|once|TRBJ2-5
TGTGCCAGCAGTGCAAACGGGAACCCCCGGGAGACCCAGTACTTC
CASSANGNPRETQYF
>TRBV5-1|.|.|TRBJ1-1
TGCGCCAGCAGCTTCGGGAGCCTCCGGAACACTGAAGCTTTCTTT
CASSFGSLRNTEAFF
>TRBV5-4|.|.|TRBJ1-4
TGTGCCAGCAGCCCTGGGAATGAAAAACTGTTTTTT
CASSPGNEKLFF
>TRBV5-6|TRBD1|.|TRBJ1-5
TGTGCCAGCAGCTTGGGCGGGACAGGGAATCAGCCCCAGCATTTT
CASSLGGTGNQPQHF
>TRBV19|TRBD1|.|TRBJ2-7
TGTGCCAGTAGTCTCAACTCAGGGGGCTTCCACGAGCAGTACTTC
CASSLNSGGFHEQYF
>TRBV14|.|.|TRBJ2-3
TGTGCCAGCAGCCAAGATCACACGGCTAAGCAGTATTTT
CASSQDHTAKQYF
>TRBV4-3|.|.|TRBJ1-3
TGCGCCAGCAGCCAAGAAGCGTTGGGGGACACCTTCTCTGGAAACACCATATATTTT
CASSQEALGDTFSGNTIYF
>TRBV15|.|once|TRBJ2-5
TGTGCCACCAGCAGATCCCAGGGGTATGGCGAAGAGACCCAGTACTTC
CATSRSQGYGEETQYF
>TRBV6-5|.|.|TRBJ1-1
TGTGCCAGCAGTTACGGCGCATTCACTGAAGCTTTCTTT
CASSYGAFTEAFF
>TRBV5-4|TRBD1|.|TRBJ2-3
TGTGCCAGCAGCTCAGACAGGGGAGTGAGGACCGAGCAGTATTTT
CASSSDRGVRTEQYF
>TRBV20-1|TRBD1|.|TRBJ1-1
TGCAGTGCTGCAGGACAGGCTGAAGCTTTCTTT
CSAAGQAEAFF
>TRBV7-6|.|.|TRBJ1-3
TGTGCCAGCAGCTTACACGGGGACTATAACACCATATATTTT
CASSLHGDYNTIYF
>TRBV10-3|TRBD2|.|TRBJ2-7
TGTGCCATCAGTGGAATAGGACTAGCGGATAACTACGAGCAGTACTTC
CAISGIGLADNYEQYF
>TRBV6-5|TRBD1|.|TRBJ1-1
TGTGCCAGCAGTTACTCGGGGACAGGGAAGAACACTGAAGCTTTCTTT
CASSYSGTGKNTEAFF
>TRBV5-6|.|few|TRBJ1-3
TGTGCCAGCAGCTTGGACCCGATCACCATATATTTT
CASSLDPITIYF
>TRBV19|TRBD1|.|TRBJ1-1
TGTGCCAGTAGTATGGACAGGGGATTAACTGAAGCTTTCTTT
CASSMDRGLTEAFF
>TRBV5-1|.|.|TRBJ2-7
TGCGCCAGCAGCTTGGGACAGGGACTCCTCTACGAGCAGTACTTC
CASSLGQGLLYEQYF
>TRBV6-5|TRBD1|once|TRBJ2-7
TGTGCCAGCAGAGCCGGGACAGCCAATTACGAGCAGTACTTC
CASRAGTANYEQYF
>TRBV5-1|TRBD1|.|TRBJ2-7
TGCGCCAGCAGCACCACAGGGGTCGAGCAGTACTTC
CASSTTGVEQYF
>TRBV5-4|.|once|TRBJ1-1
TGTGCCAGCAGCTTCATCGGGCAGGGAGAAACTGAAGCTTTCTTT
CASSFIGQGETEAFF
>TRBV27|.|.|TRBJ2-4
TGTGCCAGCAGTCTTACAGCTAAAAACATTCAGTACTTC
CASSLTAKNIQYF
>TRBV9|.|.|TRBJ2-3
TGTGCCAGCAGCGTTTCCGGGATTAGCACAGATACGCAGTATTTT
CASSVSGISTDTQYF
>TRBV7-9|TRBD2|.|TRBJ2-7
TGTGCCAGCAGCTTAGGTCTAGCGGGAGAGTTCGAGCAGTACTTC
CASSLGLAGEFEQYF
>TRBV7-2|.|.|TRBJ2-7
TGTGCCAGCAGCTTATACCCGGTCACCTACGAGCAGTACTTC
CASSLYPVTYEQYF
>TRBV6-1|TRBD2|.|TRBJ2-3
TGTGCCAGCAGTGGCAGCGGGGGGGCGACAGATACGCAGTATTTT
CASSGSGGATDTQYF
>TRBV15|.|.|TRBJ2-1
TGTGCCACCAGCACGGGAGAAAGCTCCTACAATGAGCAGTTCTTC
CATSTGESSYNEQFF
>TRBV7-9|.|.|TRBJ2-1
TGTGCCAGCAGCTTAACTGAAGGGGCAGGTGAGCAGTTCTTC
CASSLTEGAGEQFF
>TRBV21-1|.|.|TRBJ1-4
TGTGCCAGCAGCATTGGTCCCCGGCCCCAATCGCTAGATGAAAAACTGTTTTTT
CASSIGPRPQSLDEKLFF
>TRBV7-9|TRBD1|.|TRBJ2-1
TGTGCCAGCAGCTTCCGACAGGGCGGCAATGAGCAGTTCTTC
CASSFRQGGNEQFF
>TRBV5-1|TRBD2|.|TRBJ2-7
TGCGCCAGCAGCTTGGCTCTAGCGGGCCAGAACTACGAGCAGTACTTC
CASSLALAGQNYEQYF
>TRBV19|TRBD2|.|TRBJ2-7
TGTGCCAGTAGTATGCGGACTAGCGGGAGGGCCTTGTACTTC
CASSMRTSGRALYF
>TRBV2|.|.|TRBJ1-6
TGTGCCAGCACTGTCGGACAAGGAGGTTCACCCCTCCACTTT
CASTVGQGGSPLHF
>TRBV4-1|.|.|TRBJ1-3
TGCGCCAGCAGCCAAGATGGGGGGGGGCGATCTGGAAACACCATATATTTT
CASSQDGGGRSGNTIYF